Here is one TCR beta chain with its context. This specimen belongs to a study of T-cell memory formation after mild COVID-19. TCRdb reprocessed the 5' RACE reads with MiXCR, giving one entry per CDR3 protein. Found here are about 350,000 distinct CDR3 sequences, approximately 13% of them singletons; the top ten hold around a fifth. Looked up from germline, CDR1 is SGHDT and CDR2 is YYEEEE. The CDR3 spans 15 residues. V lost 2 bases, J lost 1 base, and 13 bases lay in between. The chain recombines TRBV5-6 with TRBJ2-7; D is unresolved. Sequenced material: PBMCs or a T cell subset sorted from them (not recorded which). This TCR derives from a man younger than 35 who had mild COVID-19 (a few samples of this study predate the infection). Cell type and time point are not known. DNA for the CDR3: TGTGCCAGCAGCTTCAGACGTTTTCGGTCCTACGAGCAGTACTTC. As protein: CASSFRRFRSYEQYF.